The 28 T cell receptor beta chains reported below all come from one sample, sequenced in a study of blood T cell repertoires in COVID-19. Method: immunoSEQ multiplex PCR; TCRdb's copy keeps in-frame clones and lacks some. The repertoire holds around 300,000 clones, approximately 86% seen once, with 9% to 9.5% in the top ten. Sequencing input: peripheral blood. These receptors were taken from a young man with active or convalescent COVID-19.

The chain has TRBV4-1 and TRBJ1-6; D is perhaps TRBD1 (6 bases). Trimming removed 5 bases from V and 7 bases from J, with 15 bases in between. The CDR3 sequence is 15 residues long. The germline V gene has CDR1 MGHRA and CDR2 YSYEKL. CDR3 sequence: CASSTWGQGNSPLHF. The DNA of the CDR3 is TGCGCCAGCAGCACCTGGGGGCAGGGGAATTCACCCCTCCACTTT.

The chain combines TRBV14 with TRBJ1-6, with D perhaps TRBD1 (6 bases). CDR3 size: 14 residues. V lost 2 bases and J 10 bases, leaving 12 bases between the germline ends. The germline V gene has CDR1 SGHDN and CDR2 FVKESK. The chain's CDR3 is CASSQTGFMSPLHF. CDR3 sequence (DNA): TGTGCCAGCAGCCAAACAGGGTTCATGTCACCCCTCCACTTT.

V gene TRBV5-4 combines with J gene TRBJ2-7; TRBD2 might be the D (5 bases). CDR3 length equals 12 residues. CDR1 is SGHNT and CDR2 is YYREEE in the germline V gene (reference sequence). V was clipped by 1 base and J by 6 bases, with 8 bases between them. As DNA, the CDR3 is TGTGCCAGCAGCTTGTCGGGGATCGAGCAGTACTTC. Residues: CASSLSGIEQYF. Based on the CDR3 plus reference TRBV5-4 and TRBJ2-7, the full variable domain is ETGVTQSPTHLIKTRGQQVTLRCSSQSGHNTVSWYQQALGQGPQFIFQYYREEENGRGNFPPRFSGLQFPNYSSELNVNALELDDSALYLCASSLSGIEQYFGPGTRLTVT.

CDR3 region: CSDGGIDGYTF. CDR3 nucleotides: TGCAGCGACGGAGGTATAGATGGCTACACCTTC. This chain connects TRBV29-1 to TRBJ1-2; D gene uncertain. The CDR3 extends over 11 amino acids. The V end was cut by 7 bases, the J end by 6 bases, with 12 bases between. The germline V gene encodes CDR1 SQVTM and CDR2 ANQGSEA.

CDR3 nucleotide sequence: TGTGCCAGCAGGTGGGGCAGGGGGCGCAATCAGCCCCAGCATTTT. Its translation: CASRWGRGRNQPQHF. The chain couples TRBV6-6 to TRBJ1-5; TRBD1 matches at 8 bases. The CDR3 contains 15 residues. V lost 6 bases and J lost 2; bases outside the gene matches: 6. Germline CDR1 is MNHNY and CDR2 is SVGAGI (reference sequence).

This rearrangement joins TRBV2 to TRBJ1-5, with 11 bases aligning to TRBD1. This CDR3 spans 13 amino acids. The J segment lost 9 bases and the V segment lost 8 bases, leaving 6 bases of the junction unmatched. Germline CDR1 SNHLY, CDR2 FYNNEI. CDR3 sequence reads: CASGGQGVAPQHF. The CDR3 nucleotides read TGTGCCAGCGGGGGACAGGGGGTTGCGCCCCAGCATTTT.

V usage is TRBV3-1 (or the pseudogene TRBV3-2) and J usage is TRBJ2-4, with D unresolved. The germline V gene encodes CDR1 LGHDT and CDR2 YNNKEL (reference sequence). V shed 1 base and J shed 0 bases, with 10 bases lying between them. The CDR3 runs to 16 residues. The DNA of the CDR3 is TGTGCCAGCAGCCAAGTGCCCCAACAAGCCAAAAACATTCAGTACTTC. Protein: CASSQVPQQAKNIQYF.

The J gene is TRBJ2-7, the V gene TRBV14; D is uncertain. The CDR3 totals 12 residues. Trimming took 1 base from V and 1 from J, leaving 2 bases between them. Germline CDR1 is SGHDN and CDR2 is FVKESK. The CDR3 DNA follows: TGTGCCAGCAGCCAAGTATCCTACGAGCAGTACTTC. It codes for CASSQVSYEQYF. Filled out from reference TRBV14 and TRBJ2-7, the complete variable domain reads EAGVTQFPSHSVIEKGQTVTLRCDPISGHDNLYWYRRVMGKEIKFLLHFVKESKQDESGMPNNRFLAERTGGTYSTLKVQPAELEDSGVYFCASSQVSYEQYFGPGTRLTVT.

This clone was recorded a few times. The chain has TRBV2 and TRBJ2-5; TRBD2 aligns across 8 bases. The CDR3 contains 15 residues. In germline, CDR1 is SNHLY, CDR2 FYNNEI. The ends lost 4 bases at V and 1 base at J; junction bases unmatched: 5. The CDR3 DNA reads TGTGCCAGCAGTGGAGCACGGGGGGGCCAAGAGACCCAGTACTTC. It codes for CASSGARGGQETQYF.

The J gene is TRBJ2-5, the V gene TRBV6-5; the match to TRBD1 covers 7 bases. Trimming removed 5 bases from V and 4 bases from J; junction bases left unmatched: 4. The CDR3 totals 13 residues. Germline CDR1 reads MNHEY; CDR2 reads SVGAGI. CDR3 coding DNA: TGTGCCAGCAGTCCAGGGGGTATAGAGACCCAGTACTTC. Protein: CASSPGGIETQYF.

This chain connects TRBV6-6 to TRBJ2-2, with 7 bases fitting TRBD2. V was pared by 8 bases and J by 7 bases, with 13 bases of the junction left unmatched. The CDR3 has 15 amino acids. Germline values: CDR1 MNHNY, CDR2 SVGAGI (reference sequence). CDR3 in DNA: TGTGCCAGCTCGTGGGGAGGGGTATCGGACGGGGAGCTGTTTTTT. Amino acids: CASSWGGVSDGELFF.

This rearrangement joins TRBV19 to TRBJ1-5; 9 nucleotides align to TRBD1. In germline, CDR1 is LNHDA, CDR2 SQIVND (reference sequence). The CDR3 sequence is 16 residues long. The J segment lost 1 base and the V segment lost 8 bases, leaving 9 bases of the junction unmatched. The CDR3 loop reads CASALYRGQSNQPQHF. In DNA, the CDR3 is TGTGCCAGTGCGTTGTACAGGGGGCAGAGCAATCAGCCCCAGCATTTT.

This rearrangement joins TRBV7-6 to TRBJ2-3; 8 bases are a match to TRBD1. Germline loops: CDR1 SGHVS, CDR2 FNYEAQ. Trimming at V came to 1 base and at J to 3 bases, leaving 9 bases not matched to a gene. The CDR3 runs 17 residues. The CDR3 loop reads CASSLDFGQGTTDTQYF. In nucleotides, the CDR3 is TGTGCCAGCAGCTTAGATTTCGGACAGGGTACTACAGATACGCAGTATTTT.

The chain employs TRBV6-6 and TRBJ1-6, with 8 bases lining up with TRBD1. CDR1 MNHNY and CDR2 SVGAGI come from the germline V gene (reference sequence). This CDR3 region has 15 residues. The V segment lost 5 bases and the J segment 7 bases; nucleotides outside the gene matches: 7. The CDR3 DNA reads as TGTGCCAGCAGTGTAAACACAGGGGGGAATTCACCCCTCCACTTT. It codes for CASSVNTGGNSPLHF.

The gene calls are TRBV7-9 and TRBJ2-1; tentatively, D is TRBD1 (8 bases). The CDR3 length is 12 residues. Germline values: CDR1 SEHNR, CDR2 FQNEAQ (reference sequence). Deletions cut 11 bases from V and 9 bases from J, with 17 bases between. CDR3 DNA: TGTGCCGGGGGGGCAGGGGGCTCTGAGCAGTTCTTC. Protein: CAGGAGGSEQFF.

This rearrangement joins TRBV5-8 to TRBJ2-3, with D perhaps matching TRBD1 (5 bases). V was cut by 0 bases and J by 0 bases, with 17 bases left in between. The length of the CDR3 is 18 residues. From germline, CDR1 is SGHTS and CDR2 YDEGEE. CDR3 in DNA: TGTGCCAGCAGCTTGGGTGCAGGGCCATACACTAGCACAGATACGCAGTATTTT. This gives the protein CASSLGAGPYTSTDTQYF.

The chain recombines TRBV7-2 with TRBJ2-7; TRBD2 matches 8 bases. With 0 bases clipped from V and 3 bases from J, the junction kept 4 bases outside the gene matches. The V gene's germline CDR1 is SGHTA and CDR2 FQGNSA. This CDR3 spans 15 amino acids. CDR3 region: CASSLARRGDYEQYF. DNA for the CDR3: TGTGCCAGCAGCTTAGCCAGGCGGGGGGACTACGAGCAGTACTTC.

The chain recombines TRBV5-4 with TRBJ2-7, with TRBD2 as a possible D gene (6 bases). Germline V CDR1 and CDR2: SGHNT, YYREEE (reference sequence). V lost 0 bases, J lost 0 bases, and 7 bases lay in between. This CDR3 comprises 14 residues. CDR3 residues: CASSLGGASYEQYF. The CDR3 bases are TGTGCCAGCAGCTTGGGCGGGGCCTCCTACGAGCAGTACTTC.

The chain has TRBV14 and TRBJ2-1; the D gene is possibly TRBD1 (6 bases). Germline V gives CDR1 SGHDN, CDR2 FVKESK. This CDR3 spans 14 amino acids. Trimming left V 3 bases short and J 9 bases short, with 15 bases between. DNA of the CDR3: TGTGCCAGCAGCCAGTACAGGGTAGTGAGTGAGCAGTTCTTC. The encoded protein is CASSQYRVVSEQFF.

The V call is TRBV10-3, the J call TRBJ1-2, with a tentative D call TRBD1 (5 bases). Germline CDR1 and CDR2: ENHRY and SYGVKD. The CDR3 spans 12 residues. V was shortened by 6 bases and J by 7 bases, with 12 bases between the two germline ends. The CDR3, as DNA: TGTGCCATCAGAACAGGTTCCGGTGGCTACACCTTC. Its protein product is CAIRTGSGGYTF.

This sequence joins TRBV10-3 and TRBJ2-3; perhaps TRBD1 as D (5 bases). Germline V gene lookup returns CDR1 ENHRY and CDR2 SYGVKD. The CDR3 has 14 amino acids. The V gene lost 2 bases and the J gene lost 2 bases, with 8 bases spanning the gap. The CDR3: CAISEEGVTDTQYF. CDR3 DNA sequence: TGTGCCATCAGTGAGGAAGGGGTCACAGATACGCAGTATTTT.

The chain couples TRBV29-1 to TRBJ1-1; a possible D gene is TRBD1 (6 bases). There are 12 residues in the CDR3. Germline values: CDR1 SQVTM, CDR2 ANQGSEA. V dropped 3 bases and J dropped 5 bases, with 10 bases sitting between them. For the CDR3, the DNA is TGCAGCGTTGATCGGGGGGCGACTGAAGCTTTCTTT. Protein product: CSVDRGATEAFF. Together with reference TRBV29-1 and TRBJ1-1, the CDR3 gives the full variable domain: SAVISQKPSRDICQRGTSLTIQCQVDSQVTMMFWYRQQPGQSLTLIATANQGSEATYESGFVIDKFPISRPNLTFSTLTVSNMSPEDSSIYLCSVDRGATEAFFGQGTRLTVV.

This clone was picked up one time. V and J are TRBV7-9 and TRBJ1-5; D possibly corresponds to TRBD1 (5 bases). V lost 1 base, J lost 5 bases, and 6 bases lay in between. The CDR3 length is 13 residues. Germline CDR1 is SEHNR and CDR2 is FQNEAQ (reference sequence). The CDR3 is CASSLEGHQPQHF. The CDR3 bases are TGTGCCAGCAGCTTAGAGGGGCATCAGCCCCAGCATTTT.

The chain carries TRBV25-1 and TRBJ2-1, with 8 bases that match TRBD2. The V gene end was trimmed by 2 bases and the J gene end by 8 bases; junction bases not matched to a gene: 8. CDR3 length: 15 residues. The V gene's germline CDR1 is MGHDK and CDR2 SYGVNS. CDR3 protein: CASSEMTSARDEQFF. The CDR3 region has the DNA TGTGCCAGCAGTGAAATGACTAGCGCAAGGGATGAGCAGTTCTTC. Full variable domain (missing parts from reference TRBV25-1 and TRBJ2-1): EADIYQTPRYLVIGTGKKITLECSQTMGHDKMYWYQQDPGMELHLIHYSYGVNSTEKGDLSSESTVSRIRTEHFPLTLESARPSHTSQYLCASSEMTSARDEQFFGPGTRLTVL.

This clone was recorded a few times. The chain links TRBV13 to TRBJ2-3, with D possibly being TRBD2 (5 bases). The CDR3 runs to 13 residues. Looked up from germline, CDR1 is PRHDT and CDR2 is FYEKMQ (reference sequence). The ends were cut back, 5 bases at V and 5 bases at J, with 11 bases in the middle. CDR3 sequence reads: CASSPPEEDTQYF. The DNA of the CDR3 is TGTGCCAGCAGCCCCCCGGAGGAAGATACGCAGTATTTT.

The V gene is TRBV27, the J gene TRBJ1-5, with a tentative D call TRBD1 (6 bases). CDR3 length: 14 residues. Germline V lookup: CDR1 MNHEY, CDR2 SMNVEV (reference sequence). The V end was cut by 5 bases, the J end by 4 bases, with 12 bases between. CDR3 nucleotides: TGTGCCAGCAGTCCGGGCAGGGGAAATCAGCCCCAGCATTTT. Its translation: CASSPGRGNQPQHF.

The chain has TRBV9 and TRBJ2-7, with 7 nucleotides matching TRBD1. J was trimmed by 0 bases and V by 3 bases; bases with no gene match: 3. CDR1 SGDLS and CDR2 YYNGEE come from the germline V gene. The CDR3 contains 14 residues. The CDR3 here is CASSEAGGSYEQYF. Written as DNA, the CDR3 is TGTGCCAGCAGCGAAGCAGGGGGCTCCTACGAGCAGTACTTC.

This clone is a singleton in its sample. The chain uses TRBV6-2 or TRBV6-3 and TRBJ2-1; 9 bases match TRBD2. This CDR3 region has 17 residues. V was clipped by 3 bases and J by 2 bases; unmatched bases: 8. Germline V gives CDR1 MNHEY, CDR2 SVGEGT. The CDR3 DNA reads TGTGCCAGCAGTTATGCCGCCGCGGGGGGGGCCTACAATGAGCAGTTCTTC. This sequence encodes CASSYAAAGGAYNEQFF.